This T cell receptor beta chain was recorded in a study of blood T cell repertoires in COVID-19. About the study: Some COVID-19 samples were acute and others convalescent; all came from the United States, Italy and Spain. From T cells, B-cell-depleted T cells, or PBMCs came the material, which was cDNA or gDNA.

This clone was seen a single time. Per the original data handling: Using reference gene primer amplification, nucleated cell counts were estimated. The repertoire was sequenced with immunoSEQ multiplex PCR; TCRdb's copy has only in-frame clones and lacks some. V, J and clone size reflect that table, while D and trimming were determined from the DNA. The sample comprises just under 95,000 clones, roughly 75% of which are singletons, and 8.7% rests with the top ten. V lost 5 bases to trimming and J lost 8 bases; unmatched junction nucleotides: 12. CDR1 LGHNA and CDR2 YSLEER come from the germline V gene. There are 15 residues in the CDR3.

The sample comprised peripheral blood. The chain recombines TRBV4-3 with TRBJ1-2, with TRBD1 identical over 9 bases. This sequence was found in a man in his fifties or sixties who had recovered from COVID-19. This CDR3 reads CASSSGQGTLGGYTF. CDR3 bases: TGCGCCAGCAGCTCCGGACAGGGGACCCTAGGAGGCTACACCTTC.